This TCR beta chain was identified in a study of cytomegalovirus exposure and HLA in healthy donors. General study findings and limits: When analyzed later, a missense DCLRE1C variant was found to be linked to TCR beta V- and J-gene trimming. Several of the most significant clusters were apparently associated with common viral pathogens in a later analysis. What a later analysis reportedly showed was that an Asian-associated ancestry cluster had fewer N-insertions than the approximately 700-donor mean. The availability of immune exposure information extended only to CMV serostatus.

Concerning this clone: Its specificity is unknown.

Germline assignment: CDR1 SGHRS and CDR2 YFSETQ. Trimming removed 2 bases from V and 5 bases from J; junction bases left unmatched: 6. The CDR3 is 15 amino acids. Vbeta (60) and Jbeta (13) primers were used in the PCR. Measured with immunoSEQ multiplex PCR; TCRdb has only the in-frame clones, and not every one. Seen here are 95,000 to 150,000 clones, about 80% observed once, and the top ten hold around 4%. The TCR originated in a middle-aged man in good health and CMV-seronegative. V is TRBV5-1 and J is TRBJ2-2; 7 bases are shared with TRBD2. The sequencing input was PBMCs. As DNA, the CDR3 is TGCGCCAGCAGCTTCTCGGCTAGCGGAACCGGGGAGCTGTTTTTT. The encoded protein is CASSFSASGTGELFF.